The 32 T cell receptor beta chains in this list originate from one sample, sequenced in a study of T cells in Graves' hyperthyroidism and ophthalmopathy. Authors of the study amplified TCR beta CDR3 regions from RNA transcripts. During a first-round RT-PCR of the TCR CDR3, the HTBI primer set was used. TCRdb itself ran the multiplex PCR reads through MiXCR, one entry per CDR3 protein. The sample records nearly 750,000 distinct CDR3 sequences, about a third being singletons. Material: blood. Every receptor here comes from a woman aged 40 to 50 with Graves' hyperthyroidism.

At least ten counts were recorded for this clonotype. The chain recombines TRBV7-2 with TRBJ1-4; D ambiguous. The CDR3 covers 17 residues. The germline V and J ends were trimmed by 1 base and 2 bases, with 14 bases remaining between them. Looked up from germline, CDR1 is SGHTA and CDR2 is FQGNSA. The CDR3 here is CASSLDYDPGTNEKLFF. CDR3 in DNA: TGTGCCAGCAGCTTAGACTACGACCCGGGGACTAATGAAAAACTGTTTTTT.

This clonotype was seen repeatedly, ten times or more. CDR3 bases: TGTGCCAGCAGCTTAGCGCACGGGGGGACCGGGGAGCTGTTTTTT. As protein: CASSLAHGGTGELFF. The chain couples TRBV7-9 to TRBJ2-2; 7 nucleotides agree with TRBD2. Trimming took 0 bases from V and 5 from J; bases not matched to a gene: 3. Per germline, CDR1 SEHNR and CDR2 FQNEAQ (reference sequence). The CDR3 extends over 15 amino acids.

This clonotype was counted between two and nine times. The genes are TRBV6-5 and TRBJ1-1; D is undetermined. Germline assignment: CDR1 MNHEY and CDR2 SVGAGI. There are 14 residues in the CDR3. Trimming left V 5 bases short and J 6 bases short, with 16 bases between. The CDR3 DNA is TGTGCCAGCAGTCACGGTAATAGCTTGTCTGAAGCTTTCTTT. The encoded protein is CASSHGNSLSEAFF.

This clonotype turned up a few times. CDR3 amino acids: CASSFNVENQPQHF. CDR3 coding DNA: TGTGCCAGCAGTTTCAACGTAGAGAATCAGCCCCAGCATTTT. The chain joins TRBV5-6 to TRBJ1-5; D not certain. This CDR3 is built from 14 residues. Trimming took off 5 bases at V and 4 bases at J, with 13 bases between the two ends. Germline assignment: CDR1 SGHDT and CDR2 YYEEEE.

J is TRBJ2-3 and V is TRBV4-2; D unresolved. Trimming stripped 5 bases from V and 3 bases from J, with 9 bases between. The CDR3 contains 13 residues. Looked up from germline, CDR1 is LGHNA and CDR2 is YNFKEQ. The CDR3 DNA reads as TGTGCCAGCAGCTTAATCATGACAGATACGCAGTATTTT. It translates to CASSLIMTDTQYF.

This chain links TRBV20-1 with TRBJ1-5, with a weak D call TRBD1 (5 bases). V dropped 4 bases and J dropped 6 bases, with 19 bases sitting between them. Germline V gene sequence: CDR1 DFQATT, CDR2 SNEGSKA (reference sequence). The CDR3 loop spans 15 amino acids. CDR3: CSAMGLAGISQPQHF. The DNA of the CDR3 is TGCAGTGCTATGGGGCTAGCGGGGATTAGTCAGCCCCAGCATTTT.

The DNA of the CDR3 is TGTGCCAGCTCACCACGGGAATTCTCTGGAAACACCATATATTTT. Protein product: CASSPREFSGNTIYF. This rearrangement joins TRBV12-3 or TRBV12-4 to TRBJ1-3; D not certain. The CDR3 has 15 amino acids. Trimming removed 8 bases from V and 0 bases from J, with 14 bases in between.

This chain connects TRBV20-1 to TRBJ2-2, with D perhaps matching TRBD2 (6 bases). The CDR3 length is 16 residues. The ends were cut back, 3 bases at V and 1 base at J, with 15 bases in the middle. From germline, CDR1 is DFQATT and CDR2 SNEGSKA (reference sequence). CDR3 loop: CSARGFGGVNTGELFF. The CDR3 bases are TGCAGTGCTAGGGGCTTCGGGGGAGTGAACACCGGGGAGCTGTTTTTT.

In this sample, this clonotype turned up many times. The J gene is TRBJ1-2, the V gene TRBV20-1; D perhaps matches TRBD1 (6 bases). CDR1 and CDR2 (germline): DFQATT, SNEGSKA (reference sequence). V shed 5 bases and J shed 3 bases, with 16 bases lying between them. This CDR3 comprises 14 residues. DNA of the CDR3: TGCAGTGCTGAGGGTAACAGGGCGGACTATGGCTACACCTTC. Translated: CSAEGNRADYGYTF.

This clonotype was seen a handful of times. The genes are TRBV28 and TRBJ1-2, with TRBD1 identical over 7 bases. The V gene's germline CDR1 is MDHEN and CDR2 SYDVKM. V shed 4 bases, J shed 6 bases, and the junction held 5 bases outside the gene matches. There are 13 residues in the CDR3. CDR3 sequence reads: CASSSQGIDGYTF. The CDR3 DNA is TGTGCCAGCAGTTCACAGGGGATAGATGGCTACACCTTC.

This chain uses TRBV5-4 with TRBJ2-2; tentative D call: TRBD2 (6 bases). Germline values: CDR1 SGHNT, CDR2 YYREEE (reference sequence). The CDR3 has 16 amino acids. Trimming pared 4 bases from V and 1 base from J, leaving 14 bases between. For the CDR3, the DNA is TGTGCCAGCAGCGGGACTGAAGGTCGGAACACCGGGGAGCTGTTTTTT. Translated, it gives CASSGTEGRNTGELFF.

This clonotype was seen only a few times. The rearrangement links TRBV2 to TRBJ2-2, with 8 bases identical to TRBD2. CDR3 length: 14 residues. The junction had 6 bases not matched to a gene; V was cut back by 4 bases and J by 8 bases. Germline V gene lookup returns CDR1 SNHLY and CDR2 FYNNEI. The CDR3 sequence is CASSVAGGAGELFF. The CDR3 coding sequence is TGTGCCAGCAGTGTCGCCGGGGGGGCGGGGGAGCTGTTTTTT.

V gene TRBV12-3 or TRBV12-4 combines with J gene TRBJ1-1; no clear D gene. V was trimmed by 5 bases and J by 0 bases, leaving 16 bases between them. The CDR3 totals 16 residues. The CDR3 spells CASSLYGFSVNTEAFF. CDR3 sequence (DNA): TGTGCCAGCAGTCTATATGGGTTTTCCGTGAACACTGAAGCTTTCTTT.

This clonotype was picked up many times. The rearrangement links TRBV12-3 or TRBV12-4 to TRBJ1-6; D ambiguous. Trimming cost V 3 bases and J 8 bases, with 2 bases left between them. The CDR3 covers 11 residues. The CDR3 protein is CASSFDSPLHF. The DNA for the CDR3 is TGTGCCAGCAGTTTCGATTCACCCCTCCACTTT.

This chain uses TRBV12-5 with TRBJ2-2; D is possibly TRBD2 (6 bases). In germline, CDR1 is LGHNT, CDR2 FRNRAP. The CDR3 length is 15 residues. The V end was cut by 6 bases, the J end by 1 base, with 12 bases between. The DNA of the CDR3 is TGTGCTAGTGGCCTTAGCGGAGGGAACACCGGGGAGCTGTTTTTT. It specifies CASGLSGGNTGELFF.

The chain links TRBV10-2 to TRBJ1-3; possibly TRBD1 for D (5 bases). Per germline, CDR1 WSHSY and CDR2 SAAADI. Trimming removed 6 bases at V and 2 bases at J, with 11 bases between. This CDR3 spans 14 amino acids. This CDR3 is CASRARATGNTIYF. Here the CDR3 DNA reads TGCGCCAGCAGGGCCAGGGCCACTGGAAACACCATATATTTT.

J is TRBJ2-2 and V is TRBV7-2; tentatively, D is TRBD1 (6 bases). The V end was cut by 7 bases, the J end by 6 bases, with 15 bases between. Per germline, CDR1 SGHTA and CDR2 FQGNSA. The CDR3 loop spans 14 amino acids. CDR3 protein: CASTRDNLAGELFF. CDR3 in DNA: TGTGCCAGCACCAGGGACAATTTGGCCGGGGAGCTGTTTTTT. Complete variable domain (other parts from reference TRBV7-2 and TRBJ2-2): GAGVSQSPSNKVTEKGKDVELRCDPISGHTALYWYRQSLGQGLEFLIYFQGNSAPDKSGLPSDRFSAERTGGSVSTLTIQRTQQEDSAVYLCASTRDNLAGELFFGEGSRLTVL.

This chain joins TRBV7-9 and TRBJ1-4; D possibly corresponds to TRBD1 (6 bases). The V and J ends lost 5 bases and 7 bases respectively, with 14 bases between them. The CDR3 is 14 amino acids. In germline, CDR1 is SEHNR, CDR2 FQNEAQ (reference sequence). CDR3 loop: CASSVQGWAEKLFF. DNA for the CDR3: TGTGCCAGCAGCGTACAGGGTTGGGCTGAAAAACTGTTTTTT.

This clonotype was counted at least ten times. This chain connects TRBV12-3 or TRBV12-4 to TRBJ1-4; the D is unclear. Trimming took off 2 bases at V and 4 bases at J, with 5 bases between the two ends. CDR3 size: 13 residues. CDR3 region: CASSLQDNEKLFF. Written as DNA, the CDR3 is TGTGCCAGCAGTTTACAGGATAATGAAAAACTGTTTTTT.

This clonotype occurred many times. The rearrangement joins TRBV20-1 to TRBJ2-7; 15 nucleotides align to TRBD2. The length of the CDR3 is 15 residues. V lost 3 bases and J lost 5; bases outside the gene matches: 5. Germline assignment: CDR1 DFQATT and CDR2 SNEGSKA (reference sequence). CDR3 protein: CSARDGTSGRHEQYF. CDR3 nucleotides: TGCAGTGCTAGGGACGGGACTAGCGGGAGGCACGAGCAGTACTTC.

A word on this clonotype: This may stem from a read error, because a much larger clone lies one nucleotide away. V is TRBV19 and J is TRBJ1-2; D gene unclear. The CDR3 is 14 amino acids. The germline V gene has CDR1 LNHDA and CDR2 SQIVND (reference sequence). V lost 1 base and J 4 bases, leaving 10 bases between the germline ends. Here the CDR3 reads CASSIGGSSYGYTF. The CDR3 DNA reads TGTGCCAGTAGTATAGGCGGAAGCAGCTATGGCTACACCTTC.

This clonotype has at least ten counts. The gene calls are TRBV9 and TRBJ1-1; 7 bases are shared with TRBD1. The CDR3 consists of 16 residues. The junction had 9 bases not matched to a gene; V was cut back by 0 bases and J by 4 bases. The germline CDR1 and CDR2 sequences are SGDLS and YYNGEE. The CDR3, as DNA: TGTGCCAGCAGCGTAGAGTCAGGGGGTGTTGGCACTGAAGCTTTCTTT. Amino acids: CASSVESGGVGTEAFF.

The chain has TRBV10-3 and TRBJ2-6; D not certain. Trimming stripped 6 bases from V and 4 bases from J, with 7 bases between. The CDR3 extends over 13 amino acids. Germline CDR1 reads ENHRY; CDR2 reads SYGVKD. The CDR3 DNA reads TGTGCCATCAGGAAGGAGGGGGCCAACGTCCTGACTTTC. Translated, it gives CAIRKEGANVLTF.

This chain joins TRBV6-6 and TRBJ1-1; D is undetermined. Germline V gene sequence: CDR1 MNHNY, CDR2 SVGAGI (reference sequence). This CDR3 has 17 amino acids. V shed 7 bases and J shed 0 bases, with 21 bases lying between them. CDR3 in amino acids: CASKTAALSPMNTEAFF. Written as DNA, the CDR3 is TGTGCCAGCAAGACGGCAGCGTTATCCCCCATGAACACTGAAGCTTTCTTT.

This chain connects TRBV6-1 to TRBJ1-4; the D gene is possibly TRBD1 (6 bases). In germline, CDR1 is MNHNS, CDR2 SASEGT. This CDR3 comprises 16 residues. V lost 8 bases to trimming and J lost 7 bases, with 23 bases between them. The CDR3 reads CASERQDGRRGEKLFF. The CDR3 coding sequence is TGTGCCAGCGAGAGACAGGACGGGCGCAGAGGTGAAAAACTGTTTTTT.

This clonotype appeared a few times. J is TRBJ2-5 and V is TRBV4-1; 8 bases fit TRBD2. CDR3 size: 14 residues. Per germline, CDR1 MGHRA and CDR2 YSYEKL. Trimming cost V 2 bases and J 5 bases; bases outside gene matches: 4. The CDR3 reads CASSQSLAGETQYF. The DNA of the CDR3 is TGCGCCAGCAGCCAAAGTCTAGCGGGCGAGACCCAGTACTTC.

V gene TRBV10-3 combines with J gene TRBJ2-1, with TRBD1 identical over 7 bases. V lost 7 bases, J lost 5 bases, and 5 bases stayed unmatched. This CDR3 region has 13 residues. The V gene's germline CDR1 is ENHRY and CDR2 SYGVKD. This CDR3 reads CAITRDSNNEQFF. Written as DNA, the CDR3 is TGTGCCATCACCCGGGACAGTAACAATGAGCAGTTCTTC.

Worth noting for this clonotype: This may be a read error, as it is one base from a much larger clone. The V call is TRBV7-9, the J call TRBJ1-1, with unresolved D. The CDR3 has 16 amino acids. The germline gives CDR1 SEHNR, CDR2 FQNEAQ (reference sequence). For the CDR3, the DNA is TGTGCCGGCAGCCAACGCGGCATCTCCCCGAACACTGAAGCTTTCTTT. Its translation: CAGSQRGISPNTEAFF.

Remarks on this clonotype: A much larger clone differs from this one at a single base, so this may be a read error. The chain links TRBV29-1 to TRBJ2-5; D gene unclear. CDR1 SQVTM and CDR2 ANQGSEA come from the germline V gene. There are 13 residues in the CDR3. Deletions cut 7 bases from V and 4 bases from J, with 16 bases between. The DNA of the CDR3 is TGCAGCGCTAAATACTTAATTCGAGAGACCCAGTACTTC. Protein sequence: CSAKYLIRETQYF.

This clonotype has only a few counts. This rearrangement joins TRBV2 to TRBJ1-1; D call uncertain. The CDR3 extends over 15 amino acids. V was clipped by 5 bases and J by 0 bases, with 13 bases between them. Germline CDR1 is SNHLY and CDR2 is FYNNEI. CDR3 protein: CASSYSYRLNTEAFF. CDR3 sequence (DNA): TGTGCCAGCAGTTACTCGTACCGCTTGAACACTGAAGCTTTCTTT.

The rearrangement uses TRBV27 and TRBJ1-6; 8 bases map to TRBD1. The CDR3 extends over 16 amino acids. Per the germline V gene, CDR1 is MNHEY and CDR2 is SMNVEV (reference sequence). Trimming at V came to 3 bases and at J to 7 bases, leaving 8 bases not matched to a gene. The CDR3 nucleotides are TGTGCCAGCAGTTTCCAGGGGGCGCTAACCAATTCACCCCTCCACTTT. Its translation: CASSFQGALTNSPLHF.

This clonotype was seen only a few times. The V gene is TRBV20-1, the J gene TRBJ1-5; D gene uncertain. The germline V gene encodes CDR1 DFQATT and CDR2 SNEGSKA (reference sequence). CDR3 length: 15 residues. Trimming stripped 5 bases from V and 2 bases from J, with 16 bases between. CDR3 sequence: CSARTRVSGNQPQHF. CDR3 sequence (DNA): TGCAGTGCTCGTACCCGGGTCTCGGGCAATCAGCCCCAGCATTTT.